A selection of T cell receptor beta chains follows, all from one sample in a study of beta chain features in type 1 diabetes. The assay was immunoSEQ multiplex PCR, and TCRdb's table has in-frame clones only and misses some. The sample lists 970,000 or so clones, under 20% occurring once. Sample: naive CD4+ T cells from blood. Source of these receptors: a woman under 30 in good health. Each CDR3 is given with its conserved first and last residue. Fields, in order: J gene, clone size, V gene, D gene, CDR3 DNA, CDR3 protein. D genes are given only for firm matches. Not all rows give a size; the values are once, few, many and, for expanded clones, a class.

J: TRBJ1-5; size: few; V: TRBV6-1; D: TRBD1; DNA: TGTGCCAGCAGTGCTCGGACAGGGTCAGGGGTTAGTCTCAGCAATCAGCCCCAGCATTTT; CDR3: CASSARTGSGVSLSNQPQHF
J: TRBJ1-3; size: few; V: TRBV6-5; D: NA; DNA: TGTGCCAGCAGTTACTCGATAGCTGGAAACACCATATATTTT; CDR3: CASSYSIAGNTIYF
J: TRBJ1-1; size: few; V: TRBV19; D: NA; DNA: TGTGCCAGTAGTATTCAAGACGCGAACACTGAAGCTTTCTTT; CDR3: CASSIQDANTEAFF
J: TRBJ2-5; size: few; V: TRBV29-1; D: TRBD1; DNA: TGCAGCGCCAGACAGGGCCCGGGAGAGACCCAGTACTTC; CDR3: CSARQGPGETQYF
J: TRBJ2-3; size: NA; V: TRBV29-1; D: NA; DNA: TGCAGCGTTGAGGCGAGCGCAGATACGCAGTATTTT; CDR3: CSVEASADTQYF
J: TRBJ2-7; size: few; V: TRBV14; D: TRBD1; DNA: TGTGCCAGCAGCCAAGAGAGGGACAGGGCCTACGAGCAGTACTTC; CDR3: CASSQERDRAYEQYF
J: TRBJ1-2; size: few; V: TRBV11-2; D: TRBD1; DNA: TGTGCCAGCAGCCGGGACAGGGGGAACTATGGCTACACCTTC; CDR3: CASSRDRGNYGYTF
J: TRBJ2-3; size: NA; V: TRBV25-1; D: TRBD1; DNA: TGTGCCAGCAGTGACAGACAGGGGAACACAGATACGCAGTATTTT; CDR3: CASSDRQGNTDTQYF
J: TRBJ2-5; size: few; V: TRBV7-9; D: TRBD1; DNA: TGTGCCAGCAGCGCACCCGAGGGACAGGCCCAGTACTTC; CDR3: CASSAPEGQAQYF
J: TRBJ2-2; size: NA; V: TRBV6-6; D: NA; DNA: TGTGCCAGCAGCGACACGAACACCGGGGAGCTGTTTTTT; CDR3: CASSDTNTGELFF
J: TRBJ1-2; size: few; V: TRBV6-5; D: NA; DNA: TGTGCCAGCAGCCTAGACAGCAACTATGGCTACACCTTC; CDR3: CASSLDSNYGYTF
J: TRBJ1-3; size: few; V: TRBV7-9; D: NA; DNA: TGTGCCAGCAGCTTACAGGAGTCCTCTGGAAACACCATATATTTT; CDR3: CASSLQESSGNTIYF
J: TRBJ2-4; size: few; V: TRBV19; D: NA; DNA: TGTGCCAGTAGTGTGACGGGAGTCGGAGTAAACATTCAGTACTTC; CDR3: CASSVTGVGVNIQYF
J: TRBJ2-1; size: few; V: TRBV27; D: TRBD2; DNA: TGTGCCAGCAGTTTGGGGGCGGTTATTAGCGGGAGTTATGAGCAGTTCTTC; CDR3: CASSLGAVISGSYEQFF
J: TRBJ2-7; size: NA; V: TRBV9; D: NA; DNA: TGTGCCAGCAGCCCCCAGACGGCGGTCCTCTTCGAGCAGTACTTC; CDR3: CASSPQTAVLFEQYF
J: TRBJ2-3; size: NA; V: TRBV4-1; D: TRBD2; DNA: TGCGCCAGCAGCCAAGAACTAGCGACGGCTGCAGATACGCAGTATTTT; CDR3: CASSQELATAADTQYF
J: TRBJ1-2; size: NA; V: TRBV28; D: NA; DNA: TGTGCCAGCAGTTTAGGATACAGGGTCGGTGGCTACACCTTC; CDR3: CASSLGYRVGGYTF
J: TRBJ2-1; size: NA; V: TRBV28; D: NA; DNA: TGTGCCAGCAGTTTATGGACGGGGAACAATGAGCAGTTCTTC; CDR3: CASSLWTGNNEQFF
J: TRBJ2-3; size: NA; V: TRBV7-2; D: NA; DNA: TGTGCCAGCAGCCTCCTGTGGAGCGATACGCAGTATTTT; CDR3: CASSLLWSDTQYF
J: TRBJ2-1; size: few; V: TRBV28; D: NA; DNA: TGTGCCAGCAGAGGACAGCTGGATGAGCAGTTCTTC; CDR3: CASRGQLDEQFF
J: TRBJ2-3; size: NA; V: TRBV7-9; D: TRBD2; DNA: TGTGCCAGCAGCTTAGAGCGGGAGGGCCGCGATACGCAGTATTTT; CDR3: CASSLEREGRDTQYF
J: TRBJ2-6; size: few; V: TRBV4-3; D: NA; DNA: TGCGCCAGCAGCCTTACAAACACGGGGGCCAACGTCCTGACTTTC; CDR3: CASSLTNTGANVLTF
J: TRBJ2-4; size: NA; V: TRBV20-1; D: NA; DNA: TGCAGTGCTACCAGCGGGAACATTCAGTACTTC; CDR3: CSATSGNIQYF
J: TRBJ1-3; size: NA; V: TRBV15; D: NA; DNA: TGTGCCACCTCCTCGAGAGCCGGCTCTGGAAACACCATATATTTT; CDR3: CATSSRAGSGNTIYF
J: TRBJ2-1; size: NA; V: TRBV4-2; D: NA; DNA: TGTGCCAGCAGCCCTGCGTCGGGGGAATCCTACAATGAGCAGTTCTTC; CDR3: CASSPASGESYNEQFF
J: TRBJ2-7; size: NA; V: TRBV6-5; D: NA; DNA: TGTGCCAGCACGGGAGTTCGAGGCTACGAGCAGTACTTC; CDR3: CASTGVRGYEQYF
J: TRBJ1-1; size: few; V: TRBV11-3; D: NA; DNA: TGTGCCAGCAGCCCAGGATGGGGCGCTGAAGCTTTCTTT; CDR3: CASSPGWGAEAFF
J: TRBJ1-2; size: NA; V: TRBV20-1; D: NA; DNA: TGCAGTGCTAGATTATATGGCTACACCTTC; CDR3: CSARLYGYTF
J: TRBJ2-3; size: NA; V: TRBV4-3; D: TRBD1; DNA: TGCGCCAGCAGCCAACAGGTCTCAGGGGGCTGGACAGATACGCAGTATTTT; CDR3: CASSQQVSGGWTDTQYF
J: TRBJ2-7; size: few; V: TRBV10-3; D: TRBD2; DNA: TGTGCCATCGGCGTAGCGGGAACGGCCTACGAGCAGTACTTC; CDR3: CAIGVAGTAYEQYF
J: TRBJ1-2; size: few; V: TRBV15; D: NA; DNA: TGTGCCACCAGCGAGAGGGCAAGGGACGTTGGCTACACCTTC; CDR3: CATSERARDVGYTF
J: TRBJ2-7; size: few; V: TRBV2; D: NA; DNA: TGTGCCAGCAGTACACCCTTGGACAGCTTTTACGAGCAGTACTTC; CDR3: CASSTPLDSFYEQYF
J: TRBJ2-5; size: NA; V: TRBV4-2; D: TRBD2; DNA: TGTGCCAGCAGCGGCGGGAGACCACAAGAGACCCAGTACTTC; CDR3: CASSGGRPQETQYF
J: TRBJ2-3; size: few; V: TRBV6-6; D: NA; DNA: TGTGCCAGCAGTTACCCTCTGAGAGATACGCAGTATTTT; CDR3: CASSYPLRDTQYF
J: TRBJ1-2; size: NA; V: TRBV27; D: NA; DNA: TGTGCCAGCAGTTCAGGGGCTGGTACAGGTTACCACTACACCTTC; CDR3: CASSSGAGTGYHYTF
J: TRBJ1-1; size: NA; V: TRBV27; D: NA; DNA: TGTGCCAGCAGCCCAGAGGGACAACCGAACACTGAAGCTTTCTTT; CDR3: CASSPEGQPNTEAFF
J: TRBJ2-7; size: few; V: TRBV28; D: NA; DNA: TGTGCCAGCAGTTTCGGGGTGACCTACGAGCAGTACTTC; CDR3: CASSFGVTYEQYF
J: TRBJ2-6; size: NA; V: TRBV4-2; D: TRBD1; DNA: TGTGCCAGCAGCCAAGACCGGGACAGGGGGGAACCTGGGGCCAACGTCCTGACTTTC; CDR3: CASSQDRDRGEPGANVLTF
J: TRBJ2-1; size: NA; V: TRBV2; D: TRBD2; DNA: TGTGCCAGCACTTTAGCGGGAGGGAGCTCCTACAATGAGCAGTTCTTC; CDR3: CASTLAGGSSYNEQFF
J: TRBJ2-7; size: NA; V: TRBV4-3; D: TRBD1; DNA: TGCGCCAGCAGCCAAGCCGGGACAGCTTCCTACGAGCAGTACTTC; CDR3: CASSQAGTASYEQYF
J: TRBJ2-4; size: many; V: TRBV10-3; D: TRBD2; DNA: TGTGCCATCAGTCCTAGCGGGATCTTAGCCAAAAACATTCAGTACTTC; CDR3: CAISPSGILAKNIQYF
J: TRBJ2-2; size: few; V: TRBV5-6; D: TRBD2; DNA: TGTGCCAGCAGCTTGGGACTAGCGGGAACCGGGGAGCTGTTTTTT; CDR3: CASSLGLAGTGELFF
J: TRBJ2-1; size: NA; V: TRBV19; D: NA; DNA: TGTGCCAGTAGTCCCCATAGAGGGGATGAGCAGTTCTTC; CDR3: CASSPHRGDEQFF
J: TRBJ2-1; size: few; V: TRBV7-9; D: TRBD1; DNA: TGTGCCAGCAGCTTCCGTTGGGGACAGGGAAACAATGAGCAGTTCTTC; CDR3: CASSFRWGQGNNEQFF
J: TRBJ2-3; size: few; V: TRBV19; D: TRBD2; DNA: TGTGCCAGTAATCCGGGACTAGCGTCGGATACGCAGTATTTT; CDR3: CASNPGLASDTQYF
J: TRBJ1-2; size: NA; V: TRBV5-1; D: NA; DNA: TGCGCCAGCAGCTTGGCCCTCACAGGACGGGAAAACTATGGCTACACCTTC; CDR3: CASSLALTGRENYGYTF
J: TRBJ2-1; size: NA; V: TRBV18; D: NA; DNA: TGTGCCAGCTCACCACCCAAGGGGCGGACTGAGCAGTTCTTC; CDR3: CASSPPKGRTEQFF
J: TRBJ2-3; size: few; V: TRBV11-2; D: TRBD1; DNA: TGTGCCAGCAGCGGATGGGACAGGGTAACAGATACGCAGTATTTT; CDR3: CASSGWDRVTDTQYF